The 24 T cell receptor beta chains given below trace back to one sample, sequenced in a study of vaccination and CD4 T cells after COVID-19 (dated by TCRdb to 2022 to 2024). The protocol used for the library was PCR. Reads for this sample came from an Illumina iSeq 100. TCR sequencing of DNA from cultured CD4+ T cells used the Oncomine TCR Beta short-read assay at the Johns Hopkins FTIC core. Using fastp at Q25 and MiXCR, TCRdb reprocessed the public reads and kept productive beta chains. Identical CDR3 protein sequences are pooled into one entry, listed with their most common genes and DNA. This sample holds fewer than 15,000 distinct CDR3 sequences; 45% to 65% were observed only once. Of the sample, roughly 12% falls within the top ten clones. This specimen's treatment or condition label, per the study, means: roughly ten-day PBMC culture with coronavirus spike peptide pools or control peptides (ViraFEST assay).

No cognate antigen is known for these TCRs. Sequenced material: CD4+ T cells from blood, cultured in vitro. Receptors were obtained from a human donor who had recovered from COVID-19.

This chain connects TRBV21-1 to TRBJ1-3; TRBD1, as called in the table, went unchecked against the DNA. TRBV21-1 corresponds to a pseudogene. This CDR3 has 16 amino acids. The CDR3 nucleotides read TGTGCCAGCAGCAAAACGGGTCATCCCGACGGAAACACCATATATTTT. It is translated as CASSKTGHPDGNTIYF.

The chain recombines TRBV4-3 with TRBJ2-3; TRBD1 might be the D (6 bases). This CDR3 is 16 amino acids long. In germline, CDR1 is LGHNA, CDR2 YSLEER. The V and J ends lost 2 bases and 2 bases respectively, with 14 bases between them. The CDR3 nucleotides read TGCGCCAGCAGCCAAACCCCAGGGGACACCACAGATACGCAGTATTTT. It yields the protein CASSQTPGDTTDTQYF.

This clonotype has more than one count but fewer than ten. This chain joins TRBV6-1 and TRBJ1-2; D unresolved. Per the germline V gene, CDR1 is MNHNS and CDR2 is SASEGT. The CDR3 has 14 amino acids. The V gene lost 6 bases and the J gene lost 0 bases, with 11 bases spanning the gap. CDR3 sequence reads: CASSPAVSNYGYTF. In nucleotides, the CDR3 is TGTGCCAGCAGCCCAGCGGTCTCTAACTATGGCTACACCTTC.

The chain couples TRBV19 to TRBJ2-7; the D gene is possibly TRBD2 (6 bases). The CDR3 has 16 residues. V lost 3 bases, J lost 1 base, and 16 bases lay in between. Germline V CDR1 and CDR2: LNHDA, SQIVND (reference sequence). The CDR3: CASSILAGSGSYEQYF. CDR3 coding DNA: TGTGCCAGTAGTATCTTGGCGGGATCTGGGTCCTACGAGCAGTACTTC.

The chain has TRBV6-1 and TRBJ1-2, with unresolved D. V dropped 6 bases and J dropped 4 bases, with 15 bases sitting between them. The CDR3 loop spans 14 amino acids. CDR1 MNHNS and CDR2 SASEGT come from the germline V gene. DNA for the CDR3: TGTGCCAGCAGATCCCGGTCATCACTCTATGGCTACACCTTC. It codes for CASRSRSSLYGYTF.

This clonotype was counted between two and nine times. The V and J genes are TRBV12-3 or TRBV12-4 and TRBJ1-1; D not resolved. Trimming removed 2 bases from V and 0 bases from J, with 7 bases in between. CDR3 length: 14 residues. The CDR3, as DNA: TGTGCCAGCAGTTTAAGTACTATGAACACTGAAGCTTTCTTT. Encoded protein: CASSLSTMNTEAFF.

This chain uses TRBV18 with TRBJ2-2; 8 bases map to TRBD2. This CDR3 is built from 15 residues. Germline lookup yields CDR1 KGHSH and CDR2 LQKENI. V lost 5 bases, J lost 5 bases, and 7 bases stayed unmatched. The CDR3 loop is CASSSTSVGTGELFF. CDR3 in DNA: TGTGCCAGCTCATCGACTAGCGTTGGAACCGGGGAGCTGTTTTTT.

The genes are TRBV4-1 and TRBJ1-1; no firm D call. The V gene lost 6 bases and the J gene lost 0 bases, with 17 bases spanning the gap. This CDR3 spans 16 amino acids. Germline CDR1 and CDR2: MGHRA and YSYEKL. CDR3 residues: CASSNKVRTMNTEAFF. The CDR3 DNA reads TGCGCCAGCAGTAACAAGGTGCGAACCATGAACACTGAAGCTTTCTTT.

The gene calls are TRBV7-2 and TRBJ1-6; TRBD1 is a possible D gene (6 bases). CDR1 and CDR2 from the germline V gene are SGHTA and FQGNSA. The germline V and J ends were trimmed by 1 base and 13 bases, with 14 bases remaining between them. CDR3 size: 14 residues. Here the CDR3 reads CASSLDGSGAPLHF. The CDR3 DNA sequence: TGTGCCAGCAGCTTAGACGGCTCGGGGGCCCCCCTCCACTTT. The whole variable domain, remainder taken from reference TRBV7-2 and TRBJ1-6, is GAGVSQSPSNKVTEKGKDVELRCDPISGHTALYWYRQSLGQGLEFLIYFQGNSAPDKSGLPSDRFSAERTGGSVSTLTIQRTQQEDSAVYLCASSLDGSGAPLHFGNGTRLTVT.

The chain recombines TRBV5-1 with TRBJ2-2, with D possibly TRBD1 on 5 matching bases. CDR1 SGHRS and CDR2 YFSETQ come from the germline V gene. Trimming took 4 bases from V and 0 from J, leaving 13 bases between them. CDR3 length: 16 amino acids. CDR3 amino acids: CASSDGHNTNTGELFF. The CDR3 DNA follows: TGCGCCAGCAGCGACGGACACAACACGAACACCGGGGAGCTGTTTTTT.

V usage is TRBV6-1 and J usage is TRBJ2-7, with TRBD1 identical over 8 bases. The CDR3 is made up of 15 amino acids. Per the germline V gene, CDR1 is MNHNS and CDR2 is SASEGT. With 8 bases clipped from V and 1 base from J, the junction kept 10 bases outside the gene matches. CDR3 protein: CASGRGTGASYEQYF. The CDR3 nucleotides are TGTGCCAGCGGACGTGGGACAGGAGCTTCCTACGAGCAGTACTTC.

This clonotype has a handful of counts. The V and J genes are TRBV20-1 and TRBJ2-3, with a weak D call TRBD2 (5 bases). CDR3 length: 16 residues. The V gene lost 2 bases and the J gene lost 1 base, with 16 bases spanning the gap. Germline-derived CDR1 and CDR2 are DFQATT and SNEGSKA (reference sequence). CDR3 sequence: CSARNIPGLGTDTQYF. The CDR3 nucleotides read TGCAGTGCTAGAAATATCCCGGGGTTGGGCACAGATACGCAGTATTTT.

J is TRBJ2-3 and V is TRBV7-9; perhaps TRBD1 as D (6 bases). Trimming pared 2 bases from V and 3 bases from J, leaving 15 bases between. Germline-derived CDR1 and CDR2 are SEHNR and FQNEAQ (reference sequence). This CDR3 has 16 amino acids. CDR3 DNA sequence: TGTGCCAGCAGCTTATACAGAGGAAGGGGGACAGATACGCAGTATTTT. As protein: CASSLYRGRGTDTQYF.

This clonotype showed up just a few times. The chain joins TRBV20-1 to TRBJ2-3, with 8 bases aligning to TRBD1. This CDR3 is 13 amino acids long. The trim removed 5 bases at V and 7 bases at J, leaving 8 bases unmatched. Germline V gene lookup returns CDR1 DFQATT and CDR2 SNEGSKA (reference sequence). The CDR3 sequence: CSAERTGRNTQYF. In DNA, the CDR3 is TGCAGTGCTGAGCGGACAGGGCGGAATACGCAGTATTTT.

Only a few counts were recorded for this clonotype. The chain couples TRBV4-1 to TRBJ2-1; TRBD2 aligns across 12 bases. After removal of 4 bases from V and 8 bases from J, the junction contained 6 bases not matched to a gene. Per the germline V gene, CDR1 is MGHRA and CDR2 is YSYEKL. The CDR3 is made up of 15 amino acids. The CDR3 DNA reads as TGCGCCAGCAGCCCCCCTAGCGGGAGGGCCTATGAGCAGTTCTTC. It yields the protein CASSPPSGRAYEQFF.

The chain has TRBV12-3 or TRBV12-4 and TRBJ1-5, with D possibly TRBD1 on 5 matching bases. V lost 6 bases and J 7 bases, leaving 13 bases between the germline ends. The length of the CDR3 is 13 residues. The CDR3 sequence is CASSTGTKQPQHF. The CDR3 DNA is TGTGCCAGCAGCACCGGGACCAAACAGCCCCAGCATTTT.

The chain joins TRBV20-1 to TRBJ2-1, with D perhaps TRBD2 (6 bases). The CDR3 is 12 residues long. Trimming cost V 7 bases and J 5 bases, with 12 bases left between them. The germline gives CDR1 DFQATT, CDR2 SNEGSKA (reference sequence). The CDR3 region is CSEGTEDNEQFF. The CDR3 nucleotides are TGCAGTGAGGGGACTGAAGACAATGAGCAGTTCTTC.

The chain has TRBV20-1 and TRBJ2-1; D call uncertain. V was shortened by 6 bases and J by 0 bases, with 12 bases between the two germline ends. This CDR3 has 14 residues. Germline CDR1 and CDR2: DFQATT and SNEGSKA (reference sequence). CDR3 DNA: TGCAGTGCCGCCCAGTCGGTCTCCTACAATGAGCAGTTCTTC. Translated, it gives CSAAQSVSYNEQFF.

The gene calls are TRBV5-3 and TRBJ2-7; 7 bases agree with TRBD2. TRBV5-3 is treated as an ORF (open reading frame) with a function not yet certain. The CDR3 length is 15 residues. Trimming removed 8 bases from V and 5 bases from J; junction bases left unmatched: 16. The CDR3 protein is CASQRGGAYVDEQYF. The CDR3 region has the DNA TGTGCCAGTCAACGGGGAGGGGCTTATGTAGACGAGCAGTACTTC.

This chain links TRBV21-1 with TRBJ1-5. TRBV21-1 is classified as a pseudogene. This CDR3 contains 16 residues. CDR3 residues: CASSKRGFRKARPQHF. CDR3 DNA sequence: TGTGCCAGCAGCAAAAGAGGATTTAGGAAGGCCAGGCCCCAGCATTTT.

The chain carries TRBV6-5 and TRBJ2-7, with D perhaps matching TRBD2 (5 bases). Trimming cost V 2 bases and J 2 bases, with 7 bases left between them. CDR3 size: 13 residues. Germline V gene lookup returns CDR1 MNHEY and CDR2 SVGAGI. The CDR3 nucleotides are TGTGCCAGCAGTTACATCGGGACCTACGAGCAGTACTTC. It yields the protein CASSYIGTYEQYF.

This clonotype was recorded a few times. The chain links TRBV2 to TRBJ2-3; D call uncertain. Germline V gives CDR1 SNHLY, CDR2 FYNNEI. Trimming stripped 3 bases from V and 2 bases from J, with 3 bases between. CDR3 length: 12 amino acids. The CDR3 is CASSELTDTQYF. The CDR3 coding sequence is TGTGCCAGCAGTGAGCTCACAGATACGCAGTATTTT.

The CDR3 loop reads CSAGSSSGIGSDEQFF. CDR3 coding DNA: TGCAGTGCTGGCTCCTCTAGCGGGATCGGCTCCGATGAGCAGTTCTTC. The chain is built from TRBV20-1 and TRBJ2-1; 9 nucleotides match TRBD2. The CDR3 has 16 residues. The ends lost 5 bases at V and 8 bases at J; junction bases unmatched: 16. From germline, CDR1 is DFQATT and CDR2 SNEGSKA (reference sequence).

The table lists this clonotype with a few counts. The V and J genes are TRBV7-7 and TRBJ2-3; 14 nucleotides align to TRBD2. V lost 2 bases to trimming and J lost 6 bases; unmatched junction nucleotides: 13. The CDR3 runs 19 residues. Germline V gives CDR1 SSHAT, CDR2 FNYEAQ (reference sequence). CDR3 in DNA: TGTGCCAGCAGCTTAAAGCCGCCGGGGACTAGCGGGAGTCGGGATACGCAGTATTTT. Its protein is CASSLKPPGTSGSRDTQYF.